The TCR beta chain under discussion was sequenced for a study of cytomegalovirus exposure and HLA in healthy donors (dated by TCRdb to 2016 to 2017). Some background on the complete study: An earlier analysis of several hundred of the donors reported 250 to 350 Gb of sequence data and 117 million unique TCR beta sequences from roughly 180 million T cells. Roughly 320 gigabases of sequencing data and 70 million to 95 million unique TCR sequences made up an early release that covered under 750 HLA-typed donors. Among the roughly 390 genotyped donors, approximately 77% belonged to the genetic ancestry cluster associated with self-reported Caucasian donors. The study was designed to test whether signatures of past pathogen exposure could be identified by cataloging public T cell receptors. The study profiled the T cell repertoires of hundreds of subjects by immunosequencing and related them to cytomegalovirus serostatus. In addition to the first cohort of around 670 subjects, a separate validation cohort of approximately 110 different subjects was used. To predict cytomegalovirus infection status, the study brought together high-throughput TCR immunosequencing, statistical association of individual TCRs with disease status, and machine learning. A later analysis re-examined previously published TCR beta repertoires from more than 650 donors and added high-resolution HLA genotyping to investigate patterns of TCR occurrence. Rather than using new phenotypic data, the later analysis identified candidate immune exposures from TCR beta sequences and from how often those sequences occurred across donors. In an earlier analysis of 587 of the donors, high-throughput TCR beta sequencing was used to judge whether each TCR beta V gene segment behaved as functional or pseudogenic. Alongside the repertoire data, information on donor age, sex, ethnicity and CMV serostatus was compiled. In a later genetic analysis, genome-wide SNP genotypes for about three fifths of the roughly 670 donors were used, and that subset was treated as a discovery cohort. Every repertoire in the discovery cohort had been generated on one and the same sequencing platform. Class I and class II HLA loci were covered by the typing at four-digit resolution. The number of typed donors differed by locus: 629-630 for A, B, C, DRB1 and DQB1; some 500 for DQA1; about 600 for DPA1; and approximately 450 for DPB1. Because of strong linkage in the cohort, four to six DR-DQ haplotypes were treated as single units for association and clustering. Among around 400 genotyped donors of the cohort, an average of approximately 220,000 unique TCR beta nucleotide sequences was sequenced per donor, of which about 19% were non-productive.

Library preparation was by the immunoSEQ multiplex PCR assay. For the multiplex PCR, a mixture combining 60 forward primers for TCR Vbeta segments and 13 reverse primers for TCR Jbeta segments was used. Amplification of the CDR3 region of rearranged TCR beta genes was performed with a multiplex PCR assay on genomic DNA. The amplified TCR beta libraries were sequenced on the Illumina HiSeq System as 87-base-pair reads. Regarding the original processing steps: A later analysis counted 65 million to 90 million unique TCR beta chains across the 690 or so repertoires, and some 11 million of these chains were shared by at least two donors. Raw reads were error-corrected and collapsed into unique sequences with a nearest-neighbor algorithm that merged closely related sequences to remove PCR and sequencing errors. To assign V, D and J gene segments, CDR3 sequences were aligned to IMGT reference sequences. For a sequence to be retained, a match of at least six nucleotides to both a V gene segment and a J gene segment was required. A rearrangement counted as productive if the CDR3 had no stop codons and remained in frame with V and J, and every other rearrangement counted as non-productive. CDR3 was defined by IMGT convention, running from the second conserved V-encoded cysteine to the conserved J-encoded phenylalanine. The earlier analysis of some 540 of the donors excluded any sequence lacking an unambiguous match to a single V gene segment. In an earlier analysis of 450 to 750 of the donors, a V segment was called functional when productive rearrangements were above 56.7%, and segregating when the standard deviation between donors exceeded 5%. A statistical classification framework was built to diagnose cytomegalovirus status from the catalog of TCR beta chain sequences. In a later analysis, V and J genes were assigned by comparing TCR nucleotide sequences against IMGT/GENE-DB human TR gene sequences. The TCRdist pipeline was used in a later analysis to assign CDR3 sequences and most-parsimonious VDJ recombination scenarios. A later analysis defined each TCR beta chain by its CDR3 amino acid sequence plus V-gene family, and excluded reads lacking a unique V-gene family. In a later analysis, around 650 highly shared, low-generation-probability nucleotide sequences were removed to address suspected cross-contamination and a sequencing artifact. A later analysis calculated a clonal expansion index for each public chain from normalized within-repertoire ranks of inferred template counts. In a later analysis, generation probabilities were computed with a VDJ recombination model fitted to out-of-frame rearrangements, and the resulting probabilities were checked against IGoR. In a later analysis, hypergeometric tests were used to score TCR-TCR, TCR-HLA and TCR-CMV co-occurrence, with a repertoire-size bias correction applied to TCR pairs. A later analysis estimated false discovery rates by permuting HLA or CMV assignments 20 times. In a later analysis, co-occurring TCRs were grouped using DBSCAN, with TCRdist sequence similarity added in when clustering inside HLA-allele-positive subsets. Co-occurrence clustering excluded repertoires with fewer than 30,000 or more than 120,000 public chains, plus five with anomalous nucleotide sharing. The table comes from immuneACCESS by way of TCRdb, which keeps in-frame sequences with V and J called. Part of the clones is missing from these tables; in studies checked, under half for an unresolved V gene and the rest for unknown reasons. V and J calls and clone size are as listed in that table; D and trimming were resolved from the DNA. For this sample there are roughly 130,000 clones; approximately 80% appear just once. The top ten hold over 1.5% of the sample.

The paper as a whole reports these results and caveats: Specific HLA alleles were associated with around 18,000 TCR beta sequences at a false discovery rate of 0.05 in a later analysis. In a later analysis, several top co-occurrence clusters were reported to appear linked to parvovirus B19, influenza, CMV and Epstein-Barr virus. Sequencing depth was assumed to be roughly uniform across donors in the presence/absence analyses, though that assumption may not hold. An earlier analysis of around 600 of the donors showed that most TCR beta V segments appeared in productive rearrangements either about 90% or about 30% of the time, which broadly matched IMGT annotations. Because counts were too low, 15 to 20 rarely observed V segments, including chromosome 9 orphons, were excluded from the earlier analysis of under 650 of the donors. According to a later genetic analysis, donors in an Asian-associated ancestry cluster had fewer N-insertions in productive TCRs than the approximately 630-donor mean. A few of the identified cytomegalovirus-associated TCR beta chains were confirmed in vitro to be specific for cytomegalovirus antigens. The classifier was reported to diagnose cytomegalovirus status with high specificity and sensitivity in both the original cohort and the validation cohort. The only immune exposure information available for the cohort was CMV serostatus. A further reported finding was that TCR beta sequences accurately predicted the HLA-A and HLA-B alleles for most subjects in the first cohort. The study gave a list of roughly 150 TCR beta chains associated with cytomegalovirus. This cohort had only TCR beta chains sequenced, and the lack of alpha or paired-chain data limited which features could be detected. Assigning TCR associations to individual alleles was difficult when HLA alleles, especially DR and DQ, strongly co-occurred. Linkage disequilibrium might explain the correlated functional status among segregating V segments, but an unknown experimental factor could not be excluded. A later analysis found that TCR association rates varied across HLA loci, with DRB1 alleles showing the most associated TCRs and HLA-C alleles the fewest. In a later analysis, most CMV-associated TCR beta chains were found to appear HLA-restricted, with HLA associations seemingly driven largely by CMV exposure. A cluster of highly shared sequence variants was judged likely to represent a technical artifact of the sequencing pipeline. The authors suggested that the approach could potentially be extended to other disease states and immunological phenotypes. Some IMGT-functional V segments, including TRBV6-2 and TRBV6-3, could not be told apart with the 87-base-pair reads, so those segments were excluded. In a later analysis, HLA-associated TCR beta chains were found to be more clonally expanded and to have lower generation probabilities than equally common non-associated chains. Most TCR sequences were observed very rarely across donors, whereas some public TCRs were present in many individuals. Because some donors lacked HLA typing at each locus, the association tests relied only on the typed subset. In a later genetic analysis, a missense DCLRE1C variant was associated with V-gene and J-gene trimming of TCR beta chains, and the association was replicated in an independent cohort.

The cohort was made up of about 670 healthy bone marrow donors. Cohort members were all nominally healthy when sampled, although unrecorded immune exposures were likely present. The donor was CMV seronegative and was included in the group of hundreds of seronegative cohort members. Every donor gave a peripheral blood sample, and the peripheral blood mononuclear cells from that sample were used for TCR beta sequencing. Genomic DNA was extracted from the blood cell samples with the Qiagen DNeasy Blood Extraction Kit. A word on this clone: What this receptor recognizes is not known. There are no base qualities to consult, and no much larger clone falls within one base.

The CDR3 sequence holds 16 residues, the cysteine and phenylalanine included. Only the CDR3 part of the read is kept: 48 bases, read in frame from the first base. CDR1 is given as SGHNT and CDR2 as YYREEE, both from the germline V gene (reference sequence). From V the trimming removes 0 bases and from J it removes 2 bases, while the gene matches leave 4 bases of the junction unaccounted for. The material sequenced was PBMCs. The chain was built from TRBV5-4 and TRBJ2-7, and TRBD2 matches 11 of the central bases. The sequence came from a man aged 35-49 years in good health and CMV-seronegative. The CDR3 loop reads CASSLDISGRAYEQYF. The nucleotide sequence reads as follows: TGTGCCAGCAGCTTGGATATTAGCGGGAGGGCCTACGAGCAGTACTTC.